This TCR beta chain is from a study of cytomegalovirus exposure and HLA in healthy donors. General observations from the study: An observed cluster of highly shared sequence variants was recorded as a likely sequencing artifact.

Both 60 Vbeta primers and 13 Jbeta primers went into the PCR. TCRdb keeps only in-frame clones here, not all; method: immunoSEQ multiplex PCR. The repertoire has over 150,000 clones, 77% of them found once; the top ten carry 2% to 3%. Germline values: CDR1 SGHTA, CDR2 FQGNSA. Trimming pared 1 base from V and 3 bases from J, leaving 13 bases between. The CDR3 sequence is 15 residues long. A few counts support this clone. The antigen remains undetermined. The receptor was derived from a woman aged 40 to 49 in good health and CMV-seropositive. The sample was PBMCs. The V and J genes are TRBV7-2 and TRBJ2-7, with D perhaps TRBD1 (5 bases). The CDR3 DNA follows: TGTGCCAGCAGCTTAGGTGGCCGGACACTCTACGAGCAGTACTTC. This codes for CASSLGGRTLYEQYF.